This T cell receptor (beta chain) stems from a study of blood T cell repertoires in COVID-19. Background on the study: Samples came from the United States, Italy and Spain, spanning acute and convalescent COVID-19. PBMCs, B-cell-depleted T cells, or T cells provided the cDNA or gDNA that made up the material.

The CDR3 sequence is 14 residues long. Germline V lookup: CDR1 SNHLY, CDR2 FYNNEI. Trimming cost V 3 bases and J 10 bases, with 13 bases left between them. Original processing methods: Reference gene primer amplification gave estimated nucleated cell counts. Libraries were prepared by immunoSEQ multiplex PCR; TCRdb keeps only in-frame clonotypes and omits some of them. V and J calls and clone size are those listed in that table; D and trimming were worked out from the DNA. The sample has 80,000 to 95,000 clones; over 70% are singletons. Specimen: peripheral blood. This clonotype was sampled from an elderly man with active or convalescent COVID-19. The rearrangement links TRBV2 to TRBJ1-6; D might be TRBD1 (5 bases). CDR3 DNA sequence: TGTGCCAGCAGTGAGGGGCAGTTTGGATCACCCCTCCACTTT. It encodes CASSEGQFGSPLHF.